These T cell receptor beta chains were read from a single sample in a study of blood T cell repertoires in COVID-19. Here immunoSEQ multiplex PCR was the method, and the copy in TCRdb shows in-frame clones only, minus some. The sample lists more than 200,000 clones, 75% to 85% occurring once. Sequencing was done on a sample of peripheral blood. These receptors all come from an elderly woman with COVID-19, enrolled during active disease. Both conserved end residues are part of each CDR3. A D gene is named only where the DNA matches it firmly. The listing skips clone size in some rows; elsewhere it reads once, few, many or a size class.

v_gene	j_gene	abundance	d_gene	CDR3aa	CDR3nt
TRBV2	TRBJ2-2	few	TRBD2	CASSELAGGTGELFF	TGTGCCAGCAGTGAATTAGCGGGGGGGACCGGGGAGCTGTTTTTT
TRBV21-1	TRBJ1-1	NA	NA	CASSKAPDRVITEAFF	TGTGCCAGCAGCAAAGCCCCGGACAGGGTAATAACTGAAGCTTTCTTT
TRBV7-9	TRBJ1-4	NA	NA	CASSIGAGREKLFF	TGTGCCAGCAGCATAGGGGCTGGAAGAGAAAAACTGTTTTTT
TRBV19	TRBJ1-5	NA	TRBD1	CASSSGTGIIYSNQPQHF	TGTGCCAGTTCCTCCGGGACAGGGATAATTTATAGCAATCAGCCCCAGCATTTT
TRBV7-2	TRBJ1-1	NA	TRBD1	CASSPRDRAFF	TGTGCCAGCAGCCCCCGGGACAGGGCTTTCTTT
TRBV7-2	TRBJ1-5	NA	TRBD1	CASSPRQGASQPQHF	TGTGCCAGCAGCCCCAGACAGGGGGCTTCTCAGCCCCAGCATTTT
TRBV7-3	TRBJ2-1	once	NA	CASSLRAVSSYNEQFF	TGTGCCAGCAGCTTGAGAGCGGTGAGCTCCTACAATGAGCAGTTCTTC
TRBV11-1	TRBJ1-1	NA	NA	CASSLRGWGLNTEAFF	TGTGCCAGCAGCTTAAGGGGATGGGGGCTCAACACTGAAGCTTTCTTT
TRBV2	TRBJ1-6	NA	NA	CASSDGRVGNNSPLHF	TGTGCCAGCAGTGATGGCAGGGTGGGCAATAATTCACCCCTCCACTTT
TRBV3-1/TRBV3-2	TRBJ1-1	NA	NA	CASSRTELTEAFF	TGTGCCAGCAGCCGGACAGAGCTCACTGAAGCTTTCTTT